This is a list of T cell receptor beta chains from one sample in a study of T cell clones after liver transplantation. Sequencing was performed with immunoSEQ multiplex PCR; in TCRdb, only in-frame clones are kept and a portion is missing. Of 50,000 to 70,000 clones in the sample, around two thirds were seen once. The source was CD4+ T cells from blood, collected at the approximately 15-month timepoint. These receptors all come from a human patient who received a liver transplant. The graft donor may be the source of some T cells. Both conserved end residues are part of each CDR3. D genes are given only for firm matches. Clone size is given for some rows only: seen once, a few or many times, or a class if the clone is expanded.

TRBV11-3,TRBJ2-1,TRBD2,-,TGTGCCAGCAGCCCGGGACTAGCGGGCAATGAGCAGTTCTTC,CASSPGLAGNEQFF
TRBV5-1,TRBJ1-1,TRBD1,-,TGCGCCAGCAGCAACGGACAGGGGAACACTGAAGCTTTCTTT,CASSNGQGNTEAFF
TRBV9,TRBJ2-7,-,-,TGTGCCAGCAGCGCCCTCGGGCGGGGCGTGGGGGAGCAGTACTTC,CASSALGRGVGEQYF
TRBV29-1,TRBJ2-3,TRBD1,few,TGCAGCATCAGGGGGCAGGGCACAGATACGCAGTATTTT,CSIRGQGTDTQYF
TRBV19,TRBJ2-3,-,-,TGTGCCAGTAGCTCGGACAGCACAGATACGCAGTATTTT,CASSSDSTDTQYF
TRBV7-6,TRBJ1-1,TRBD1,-,TGTGCCAGCAGCTTAGGACAGGGAGGTGAAGCTTTCTTT,CASSLGQGGEAFF
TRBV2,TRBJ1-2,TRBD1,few,TGTGCCAGCAGTTTGGGACAGGTTAACTATGGCTACACCTTC,CASSLGQVNYGYTF
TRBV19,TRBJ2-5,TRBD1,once,TGTGCCACATTGGGGACAGCTGAGGAGACCCAGTACTTC,CATLGTAEETQYF
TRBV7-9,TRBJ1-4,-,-,TGTGCCAGCAGCCGAGGATTCAATGAAAAACTGTTTTTT,CASSRGFNEKLFF
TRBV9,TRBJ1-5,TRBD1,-,TGTGCCAGCAGCGTAGTAGGACAGGGTCAGCCCCAGCATTTT,CASSVVGQGQPQHF
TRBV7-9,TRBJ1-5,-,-,TGTGCCAGCAGCTTAGGGTTTTCAGGGGATAGCAATCAGCCCCAGCATTTT,CASSLGFSGDSNQPQHF
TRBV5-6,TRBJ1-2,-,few,TGTGCCAGCAGCCGCCCGGTCGGGTCCGGCTACACCTTC,CASSRPVGSGYTF
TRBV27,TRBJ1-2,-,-,TGTGCCAGCAGTCCTAGGCCGGGGTCCCCTACATATGGCTACACCTTC,CASSPRPGSPTYGYTF
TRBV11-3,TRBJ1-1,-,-,TGTGCCAGCAGCCCCGGGAGGAGGGGCACTGAAGCTTTCTTT,CASSPGRRGTEAFF
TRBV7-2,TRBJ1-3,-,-,TGTGCCAGCACCCCCACCGGGAACACCATATATTTT,CASTPTGNTIYF
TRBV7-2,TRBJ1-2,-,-,TGTGCCAGCAGCGAGCAGGTGGGCTACACCTTC,CASSEQVGYTF
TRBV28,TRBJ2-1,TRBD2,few,TGTGCCAGCAGTTTCCCCCTAGCGGGAGGAGGTAATGAGCAGTTCTTC,CASSFPLAGGGNEQFF
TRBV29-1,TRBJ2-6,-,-,TGCAGCGTTGCCGCGGCAGTTAGCTCTGGGGCCAACGTCCTGACTTTC,CSVAAAVSSGANVLTF
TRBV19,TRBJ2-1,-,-,TGTGCCAGTAGTTTATTTCGGGGCGATGAGCAGTTCTTC,CASSLFRGDEQFF
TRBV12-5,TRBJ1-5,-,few,TGTGCTAGTGGTTTTGACAGCAATCAGCCCCAGCATTTT,CASGFDSNQPQHF